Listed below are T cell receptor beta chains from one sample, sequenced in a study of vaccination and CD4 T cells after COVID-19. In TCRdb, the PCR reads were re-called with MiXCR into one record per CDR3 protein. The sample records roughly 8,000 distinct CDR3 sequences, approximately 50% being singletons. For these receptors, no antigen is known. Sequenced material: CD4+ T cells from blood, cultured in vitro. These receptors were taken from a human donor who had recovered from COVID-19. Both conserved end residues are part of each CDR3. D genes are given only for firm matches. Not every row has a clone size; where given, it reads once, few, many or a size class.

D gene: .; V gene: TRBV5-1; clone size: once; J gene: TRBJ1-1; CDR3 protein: CASSIRGGTNTEAFF; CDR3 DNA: TGCGCCAGCAGTATCAGGGGCGGGACGAACACTGAAGCTTTCTTT
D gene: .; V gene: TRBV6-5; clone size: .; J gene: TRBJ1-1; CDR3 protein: CASSFRDWRNTEAFF; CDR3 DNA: TGTGCCAGCAGTTTCCGGGACTGGCGGAACACTGAAGCTTTCTTT
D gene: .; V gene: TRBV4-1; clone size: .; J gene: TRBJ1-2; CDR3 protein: CASSQDADYGYTF; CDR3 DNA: TGCGCCAGCAGCCAAGATGCAGACTATGGCTACACCTTC
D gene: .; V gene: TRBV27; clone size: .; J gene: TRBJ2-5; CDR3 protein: CASSSHLMGWQETQYF; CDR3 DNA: TGTGCCAGCAGTTCGCACCTCATGGGGTGGCAAGAGACCCAGTACTTC
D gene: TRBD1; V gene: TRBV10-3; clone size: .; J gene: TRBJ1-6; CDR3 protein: CAISDPSGTGGSPLHF; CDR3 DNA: TGTGCCATCAGTGACCCCTCCGGGACAGGGGGATCACCCCTCCACTTT
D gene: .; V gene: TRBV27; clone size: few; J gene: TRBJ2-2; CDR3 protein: CASRLIEETGELFF; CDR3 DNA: TGTGCCAGCAGACTTATCGAAGAGACCGGGGAGCTGTTTTTT
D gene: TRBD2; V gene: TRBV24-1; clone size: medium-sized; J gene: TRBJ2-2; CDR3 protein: CATSDPGLAPTGELFF; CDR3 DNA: TGTGCCACCAGTGATCCGGGACTAGCGCCGACCGGGGAGCTGTTTTTT
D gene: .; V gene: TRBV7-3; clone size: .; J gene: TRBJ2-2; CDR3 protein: CASSLLPVRGDGTGELFF; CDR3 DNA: TGTGCCAGCAGCTTACTACCGGTCAGGGGGGATGGGACCGGGGAGCTGTTTTTT
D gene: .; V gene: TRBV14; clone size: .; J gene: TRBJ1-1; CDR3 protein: CASSQGLDTEAFF; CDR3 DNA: TGTGCCAGCAGCCAGGGGCTGGACACTGAAGCTTTCTTT
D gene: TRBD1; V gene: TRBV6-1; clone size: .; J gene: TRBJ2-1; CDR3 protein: CAIELQGSLNSYNEQFF; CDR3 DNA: TGTGCCATCGAATTACAGGGGAGCCTTAACTCCTACAATGAGCAGTTCTTC
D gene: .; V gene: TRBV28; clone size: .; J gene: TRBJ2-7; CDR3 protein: CASSSGGEQYF; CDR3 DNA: TGTGCCAGCAGTTCTGGGGGGGAGCAGTACTTC
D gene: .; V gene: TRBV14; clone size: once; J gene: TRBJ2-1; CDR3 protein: CASSQVGGYSYNEQFF; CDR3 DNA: TGTGCCAGCAGCCAGGTAGGGGGATACTCCTACAATGAGCAGTTCTTC
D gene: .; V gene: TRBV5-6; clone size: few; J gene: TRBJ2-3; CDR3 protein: CASSLVSARSTDTQYF; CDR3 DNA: TGTGCCAGCAGCTTGGTTTCCGCTCGTAGCACAGATACGCAGTATTTT
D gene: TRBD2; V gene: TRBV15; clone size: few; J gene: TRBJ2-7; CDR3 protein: CATSGISLAGGDEQYF; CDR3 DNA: TGTGCCACCAGCGGCATCTCACTAGCGGGAGGGGATGAGCAGTACTTC
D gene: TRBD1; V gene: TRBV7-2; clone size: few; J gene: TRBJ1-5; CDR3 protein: CASSRQGPGSNQPQHF; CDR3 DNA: TGTGCCAGCAGCAGACAGGGACCGGGGAGCAATCAGCCCCAGCATTTT
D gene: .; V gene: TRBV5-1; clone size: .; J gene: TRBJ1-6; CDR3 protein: CASSSSWGADNSPLHF; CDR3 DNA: TGCGCCAGCAGCTCGAGTTGGGGGGCTGATAATTCACCCCTCCACTTT
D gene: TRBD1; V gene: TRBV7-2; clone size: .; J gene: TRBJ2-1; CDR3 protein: CASSLDRGSHNEQFF; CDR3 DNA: TGTGCCAGCAGCTTAGACAGGGGCAGCCACAATGAGCAGTTCTTC
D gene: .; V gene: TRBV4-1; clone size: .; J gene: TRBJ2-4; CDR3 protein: CASSQPTLGYAKNIQYF; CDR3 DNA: TGCGCCAGCAGCCAACCGACATTGGGGTACGCCAAAAACATTCAGTACTTC
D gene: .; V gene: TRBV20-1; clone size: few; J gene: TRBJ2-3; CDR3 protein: CSARSQLGNTDTQYF; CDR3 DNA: TGCAGTGCTAGATCCCAGCTGGGCAACACAGATACGCAGTATTTT
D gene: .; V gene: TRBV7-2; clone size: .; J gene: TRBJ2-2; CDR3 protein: CASSLELRGELFF; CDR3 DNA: TGTGCCAGCAGCTTAGAGTTACGGGGGGAGCTGTTTTTT
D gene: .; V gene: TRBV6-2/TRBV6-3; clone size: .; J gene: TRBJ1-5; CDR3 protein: CASSYGRGPQHF; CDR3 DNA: TGTGCCAGCAGTTACGGCCGCGGTCCCCAGCATTTT
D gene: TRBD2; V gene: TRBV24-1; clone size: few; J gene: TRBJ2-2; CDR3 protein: CATSDAGLAHFTGELFF; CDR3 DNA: TGTGCCACCAGTGATGCGGGACTAGCGCACTTCACCGGGGAGCTGTTTTTT
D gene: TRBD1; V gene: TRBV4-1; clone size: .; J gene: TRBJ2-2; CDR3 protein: CASRFRQGTTGELFF; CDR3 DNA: TGCGCCAGCAGATTTCGACAGGGTACCACCGGGGAGCTGTTTTTT
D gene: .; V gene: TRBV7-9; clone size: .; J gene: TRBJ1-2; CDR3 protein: CASSLSEYHGYTF; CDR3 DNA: TGTGCCAGCAGCTTATCGGAATACCATGGCTACACCTTC
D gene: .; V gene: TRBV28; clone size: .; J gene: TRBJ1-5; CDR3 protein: CASSLKQWGYSNQPQHF; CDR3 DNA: TGTGCCAGCAGTTTAAAACAGTGGGGCTATAGCAATCAGCCCCAGCATTTT
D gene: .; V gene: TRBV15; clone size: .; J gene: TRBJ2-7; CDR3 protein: CATSRGGTQAYEQYF; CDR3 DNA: TGTGCCACCAGCAGAGGGGGGACGCAGGCCTACGAGCAGTACTTC
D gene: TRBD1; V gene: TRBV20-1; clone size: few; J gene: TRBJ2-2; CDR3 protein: CSAAIVTGGNTGELFF; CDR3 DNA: TGCAGTGCCGCCATTGTGACAGGGGGAAACACCGGGGAGCTGTTTTTT
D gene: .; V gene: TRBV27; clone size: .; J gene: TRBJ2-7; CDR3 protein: CASSLFGSRLSSSYEQYF; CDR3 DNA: TGTGCCAGCAGTTTATTCGGGTCGAGACTGAGCAGCTCCTACGAGCAGTACTTC
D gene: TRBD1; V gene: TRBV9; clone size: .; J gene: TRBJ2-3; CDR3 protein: CASSATPETGLETDTQYF; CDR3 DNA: TGTGCCAGCAGCGCAACCCCTGAGACAGGGTTAGAAACAGATACGCAGTATTTT
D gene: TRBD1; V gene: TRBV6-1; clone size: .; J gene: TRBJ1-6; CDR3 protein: CASRPRTGGVSPLHF; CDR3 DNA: TGTGCCAGCAGACCAAGGACAGGGGGCGTTTCACCCCTCCACTTT
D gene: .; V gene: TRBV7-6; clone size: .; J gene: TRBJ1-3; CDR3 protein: CASSSDRNTIYF; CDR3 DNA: TGTGCCAGCAGCTCGGACCGAAACACCATATATTTT
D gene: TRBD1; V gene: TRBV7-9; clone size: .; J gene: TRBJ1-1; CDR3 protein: CASSPRQGEDTEAFF; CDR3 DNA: TGTGCCAGCAGCCCCCGACAGGGGGAGGACACTGAAGCTTTCTTT
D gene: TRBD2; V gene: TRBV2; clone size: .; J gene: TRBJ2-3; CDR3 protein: CASPGGGGTDTQYF; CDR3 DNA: TGTGCCAGCCCGGGCGGGGGGGGCACAGATACGCAGTATTTT
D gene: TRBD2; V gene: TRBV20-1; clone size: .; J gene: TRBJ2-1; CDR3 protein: CSASKLAGGHNEQFF; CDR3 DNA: TGCAGTGCTTCTAAACTAGCGGGAGGCCATAATGAGCAGTTCTTC
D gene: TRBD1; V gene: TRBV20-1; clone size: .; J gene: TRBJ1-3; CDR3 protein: CSARGFDRGVSGNTIYF; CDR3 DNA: TGCAGTGCTAGAGGTTTTGACAGGGGGGTTTCTGGAAACACCATATATTTT
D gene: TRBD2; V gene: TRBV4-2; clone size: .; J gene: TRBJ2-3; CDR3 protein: CASSQAWASGIIVTDTQYF; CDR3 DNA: TGTGCCAGCAGCCAAGCGTGGGCTAGCGGGATTATAGTCACAGATACGCAGTATTTT